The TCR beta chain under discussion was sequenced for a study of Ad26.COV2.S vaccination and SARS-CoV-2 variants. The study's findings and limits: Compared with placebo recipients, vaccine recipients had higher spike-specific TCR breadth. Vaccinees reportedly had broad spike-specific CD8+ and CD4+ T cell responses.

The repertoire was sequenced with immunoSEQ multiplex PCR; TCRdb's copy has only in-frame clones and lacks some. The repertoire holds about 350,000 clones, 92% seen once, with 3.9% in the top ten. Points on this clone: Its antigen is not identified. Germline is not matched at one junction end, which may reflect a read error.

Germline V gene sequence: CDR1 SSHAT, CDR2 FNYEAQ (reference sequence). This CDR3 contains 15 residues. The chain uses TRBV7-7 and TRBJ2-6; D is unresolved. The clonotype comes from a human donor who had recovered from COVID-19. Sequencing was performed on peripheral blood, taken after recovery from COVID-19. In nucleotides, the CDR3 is TGTGCTAGCAGCCCCAATGAGGTTGGGGCCAACGTCCTGACTTTC. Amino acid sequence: CASSPNEVGANVLTF.